This is a list of T cell receptor beta chains from one sample in a study of post-analysis software for immune sequencing data. In TCRdb, the PCR reads were re-called with MiXCR into one record per CDR3 protein. Among under 900,000 distinct CDR3 sequences listed, around 50% were seen once. Sequences were obtained from blood. The receptors here all came from a girl aged 5-17 years with multiple sclerosis. Each CDR3 is given with its conserved first and last residue. A D gene is named only where the DNA matches it firmly.

D gene: TRBD2
V gene: TRBV4-1
CDR3 protein: CASSHKKPAGSNEQFF

D gene: TRBD2
V gene: TRBV29-1
CDR3 protein: CSFTSGRAGEQYF

D gene: NA
V gene: TRBV5-1
CDR3 protein: CASSLAPGQETQYF

D gene: NA
V gene: TRBV12-3/TRBV12-4
CDR3 protein: CASSNGQLSEKLFF

D gene: NA
V gene: TRBV5-6
CDR3 protein: CASSLLGDHGYTF

D gene: TRBD2
V gene: TRBV9
CDR3 protein: CASSPQTSGRGTDTQYF

D gene: TRBD1
V gene: TRBV20-1
CDR3 protein: CSARQGAKDSPLHF

D gene: NA
V gene: TRBV6-1
CDR3 protein: CASLEGLNEQFF

D gene: NA
V gene: TRBV7-9
CDR3 protein: CASSPKWGWSEAFF

D gene: TRBD2
V gene: TRBV2
CDR3 protein: CASSVRRESATQYF

D gene: TRBD2
V gene: TRBV28
CDR3 protein: CASRRLAGTEQYF

D gene: NA
V gene: TRBV10-3
CDR3 protein: CAISGGDQPQHF

D gene: TRBD2
V gene: TRBV29-1
CDR3 protein: CSVDGGGMAKNIQYF

D gene: NA
V gene: TRBV30
CDR3 protein: CAWSWGAYEQYF

D gene: NA
V gene: TRBV6-1
CDR3 protein: CASSESRGAYSYEQYF

D gene: NA
V gene: TRBV29-1
CDR3 protein: CSVTLEYNEQFF

D gene: TRBD1
V gene: TRBV9
CDR3 protein: CASSPQTGEQETQYF

D gene: NA
V gene: TRBV7-8
CDR3 protein: CASSLAHGGPSYEQYF

D gene: NA
V gene: TRBV27
CDR3 protein: CASSLNLNYGYTF

D gene: NA
V gene: TRBV13
CDR3 protein: CASSFSRTELGSSYEQYF

D gene: TRBD1
V gene: TRBV7-2
CDR3 protein: CASSLGTGGIYGYTF

D gene: NA
V gene: TRBV4-1
CDR3 protein: CASSQGRGGSGNTIYF

D gene: NA
V gene: TRBV5-5
CDR3 protein: CASSFMSDREAFF

D gene: NA
V gene: TRBV7-2
CDR3 protein: CASSSKVDRFVYEQYF

D gene: NA
V gene: TRBV10-3
CDR3 protein: CAISESRRGSNYGYTF

D gene: TRBD1
V gene: TRBV12-3/TRBV12-4
CDR3 protein: CASSHRTGRNIQYF

D gene: TRBD2
V gene: TRBV5-6
CDR3 protein: CASSPYSGLRTDTQYF

D gene: NA
V gene: TRBV10-3
CDR3 protein: CAISDSRLSDTQYF